The next 6 T cell receptor beta chains were all read from a single sample in a study of sequential checkpoint blockade in melanoma. Treatment denoted: randomized to nivolumab then ipilimumab (arm A) or the reverse (arm B). The table came from immunoSEQ multiplex PCR; TCRdb's copy has only in-frame clones and leaves some out. The table lists fewer than 40,000 clones, about 88% of them singletons. Sample: CD8+ T cells sorted from blood (inferred from file names), taken from a patient given nivolumab and ipilimumab in sequence. These receptors originate from a human donor with melanoma.

The chain is built from TRBV5-1 and TRBJ2-1; 10 bases agree with TRBD2. CDR3 length: 15 amino acids. Germline V lookup: CDR1 SGHRS, CDR2 YFSETQ. V dropped 2 bases and J dropped 8; count of bases not matched to a gene: 7. CDR3 sequence: CASSLTSGTPDEQFF. The CDR3 DNA follows: TGCGCCAGCAGCTTAACTAGCGGGACTCCCGATGAGCAGTTCTTC.

V is TRBV5-6 and J is TRBJ2-7; 7 bases agree with TRBD1. The germline V gene encodes CDR1 SGHDT and CDR2 YYEEEE. This CDR3 spans 15 amino acids. V lost 0 bases and J lost 3; bases outside the gene matches: 6. CDR3: CASSLGQGFFYEQYF. In DNA, the CDR3 is TGTGCCAGCAGCTTGGGACAGGGCTTCTTCTACGAGCAGTACTTC.

CDR3 sequence (DNA): TGTGCCAGCAGCTTAGACAGGTCTTACGAGCAGTACTTC. This encodes CASSLDRSYEQYF. The rearrangement uses TRBV7-8 and TRBJ2-7; perhaps TRBD1 as D (5 bases). The CDR3 sequence is 13 residues long. Germline loops: CDR1 SGHVS, CDR2 FQNEAQ. V shed 1 base and J shed 4 bases, with 8 bases lying between them.

This sequence joins TRBV5-8 and TRBJ2-3; 8 bases match TRBD1. The CDR3 length is 14 residues. The ends lost 1 base at V and 6 bases at J; junction bases unmatched: 4. CDR1 is SGHTS, CDR2 YDEGEE, per germline. CDR3 amino acids: CASSLNRGSDTQYF. In DNA form, the CDR3 reads TGTGCCAGCAGCTTGAACAGGGGGAGCGATACGCAGTATTTT.

The chain links TRBV7-9 to TRBJ2-3, with 11 bases that match TRBD1. The CDR3 is 16 amino acids. Germline CDR1 and CDR2: SEHNR and FQNEAQ (reference sequence). The V gene end was trimmed by 3 bases and the J gene end by 3 bases; junction bases not matched to a gene: 5. DNA of the CDR3: TGTGCCAGCAGCTTGGGACAGGGGGAAAGTACAGATACGCAGTATTTT. As protein: CASSLGQGESTDTQYF.

V is TRBV30 and J is TRBJ1-2, with D tentatively TRBD1 (5 bases). This CDR3 is 14 amino acids long. V shed 1 base and J shed 6 bases, with 15 bases lying between them. Germline lookup yields CDR1 GTSNPN and CDR2 SVGIG (reference sequence). CDR3 in amino acids: CAWSAMEGEDGYTF. The DNA of the CDR3 is TGTGCCTGGAGTGCGATGGAAGGGGAGGATGGCTACACCTTC.